Each of the 17 T cell receptor beta chains below was sequenced from the same sample in a study of early T cells in non-severe SARS-CoV-2 infection. One entry per CDR3 protein, called by TCRdb with MiXCR from the 5' RACE reads. Here the sample spans about 60,000 distinct CDR3 sequences, 5.6% being singletons. Sequencing was done on a sample of whole blood. Receptor source: an adult who was a healthcare worker with PCR-confirmed SARS-CoV-2 infection or an uninfected control (not recorded which).

This chain joins TRBV20-1 and TRBJ1-1; D possibly corresponds to TRBD1 (6 bases). Trimming removed 6 bases at V and 0 bases at J, with 11 bases between. CDR1 is DFQATT and CDR2 is SNEGSKA in the germline V gene (reference sequence). The CDR3 totals 13 residues. CDR3 nucleotide sequence: TGCAGTGCAAGCACAGGGCTGAACACTGAAGCTTTCTTT. As protein: CSASTGLNTEAFF.

The sample holds many counts of this clonotype. The chain links TRBV9 to TRBJ1-3, with D possibly matching TRBD1 (6 bases). This CDR3 contains 16 residues. Trimming cost V 0 bases and J 9 bases, with 19 bases left between them. The germline V gene has CDR1 SGDLS and CDR2 YYNGEE. DNA for the CDR3: TGTGCCAGCAGCGTAGTCCCCCAGGGGTCGGGGAGCACCATATATTTT. As protein: CASSVVPQGSGSTIYF.

V usage is TRBV6-2 or TRBV6-3 and J usage is TRBJ1-1; D is unclear. V lost 5 bases and J 4 bases, leaving 11 bases between the germline ends. Per the germline V gene, CDR1 is MNHEY and CDR2 is SVGEGT. The CDR3 is 13 residues long. CDR3 region: CASSLTGGTEAFF. The CDR3 DNA follows: TGTGCCAGCAGTCTGACTGGCGGCACTGAAGCTTTCTTT.

This clonotype came up a few times. The rearrangement links TRBV6-5 to TRBJ1-1; 7 nucleotides line up with TRBD1. The germline gives CDR1 MNHEY, CDR2 SVGAGI. With V trimmed by 10 bases and J by 12 bases, 11 bases remained unmatched. This CDR3 has 11 residues. CDR3 residues: CATQRGLGTFF. In DNA, the CDR3 is TGTGCCACCCAAAGGGGGCTTGGAACTTTCTTT.

This clonotype was seen a handful of times. CDR3 residues: CASRWTFAYEQYF. CDR3 nucleotides: TGTGCCAGCAGATGGACGTTCGCCTACGAGCAGTACTTC. J is TRBJ2-7 and V is TRBV2; D ambiguous. The CDR3 has 13 residues. The germline gives CDR1 SNHLY, CDR2 FYNNEI. Trimming stripped 6 bases from V and 2 bases from J, with 11 bases between.

There are many counts of this clonotype. J is TRBJ2-5 and V is TRBV3-1; 10 bases agree with TRBD2. The CDR3 is 16 residues long. Trimming cost V 3 bases and J 2 bases; bases outside gene matches: 6. CDR1 and CDR2 (germline): LGHDT, YNNKEL (reference sequence). The CDR3 sequence: CASSQMTSGWQETQYF. CDR3 coding DNA: TGTGCCAGCAGCCAGATGACTAGCGGGTGGCAAGAGACCCAGTACTTC.

In its sample, this clonotype was seen a few times. The chain has TRBV20-1 and TRBJ1-4, with TRBD1 matching over 10 bases. With 1 base clipped from V and 7 bases from J, the junction kept 6 bases outside the gene matches. CDR1 is DFQATT and CDR2 is SNEGSKA in the germline V gene (reference sequence). The CDR3 sequence is 15 residues long. CDR3 in DNA: TGCAGTGCTAGAGTACTCCGGGACAGGGGTGAAAAACTGTTTTTT. Protein product: CSARVLRDRGEKLFF.

This clonotype has a handful of counts. The chain recombines TRBV11-2 with TRBJ2-5; 8 nucleotides match TRBD1. The J segment lost 5 bases and the V segment lost 3 bases, leaving 11 bases of the junction unmatched. The CDR3 has 16 residues. In germline, CDR1 is SGHAT, CDR2 FQNNGV. CDR3 DNA sequence: TGTGCCAGCAGCTTCGGAGCAGACAGGGGTTGGGAGACCCAGTACTTC. Translating it yields CASSFGADRGWETQYF.

In its sample, this clonotype was seen many times. The V gene is TRBV28, the J gene TRBJ2-1, with D tentatively TRBD2 (6 bases). V shed 5 bases and J shed 7 bases, with 15 bases lying between them. CDR3 size: 14 residues. The germline V gene encodes CDR1 MDHEN and CDR2 SYDVKM. The CDR3 loop reads CASSRPGLSNEQFF. CDR3 sequence (DNA): TGTGCCAGCAGTCGACCGGGACTTTCTAATGAGCAGTTCTTC. The whole variable domain, remainder taken from reference TRBV28 and TRBJ2-1, is DVKVTQSSRYLVKRTGEKVFLECVQDMDHENMFWYRQDPGLGLRLIYFSYDVKMKEKGDIPEGYSVSREKKERFSLILESASTNQTSMYLCASSRPGLSNEQFFGPGTRLTVL.

Points on this clonotype: Lacking the conserved final phenylalanine or tryptophan, this CDR3 likely reflects a read error. This sequence joins TRBV30 and TRBJ2-6, with unresolved D. The CDR3 consists of 12 residues. The V gene's germline CDR1 is GTSNPN and CDR2 SVGIG (reference sequence). V was clipped by 3 bases and J by 0 bases, with 0 bases between them. CDR3 bases: TGTGCCTGGAGCTCTGGGGCCAACGTCCTGACTTCC. It is translated as CAWSSGANVLTS.

This clonotype was detected a few times. This chain links TRBV5-1 with TRBJ2-5; D may be TRBD2 (5 bases). The germline gives CDR1 SGHRS, CDR2 YFSETQ. The CDR3 extends over 13 amino acids. V was cut by 2 bases and J by 2 bases, with 7 bases left in between. CDR3 residues: CASSFGLQETQYF. The CDR3 DNA reads as TGCGCCAGCAGCTTCGGACTGCAAGAGACCCAGTACTTC.

This clonotype was counted at least ten times. The V gene is TRBV7-9, the J gene TRBJ1-1, with D perhaps TRBD1 (6 bases). Germline V CDR1 and CDR2: SEHNR, FQNEAQ (reference sequence). V dropped 1 base and J dropped 8 bases, with 11 bases sitting between them. This CDR3 spans 13 amino acids. This CDR3 is CASSLVKGQEAFF. The CDR3 region has the DNA TGTGCCAGCAGCTTAGTGAAAGGACAGGAAGCTTTCTTT.

There are many counts of this clonotype. The chain links TRBV7-9 to TRBJ1-2, with 7 bases matching TRBD1. The V gene end was trimmed by 5 bases and the J gene end by 2 bases; junction bases not matched to a gene: 2. The CDR3 length is 13 residues. Germline V gene data show CDR1 as SEHNR and CDR2 as FQNEAQ (reference sequence). The CDR3 DNA sequence: TGTGCCAGCAGCGTGGGACAGAACTATGGCTACACCTTC. Translated: CASSVGQNYGYTF.

This clonotype has at least ten counts. The chain carries TRBV9 and TRBJ1-4; 9 bases fit TRBD1. CDR1 is SGDLS and CDR2 is YYNGEE in the germline V gene. This CDR3 contains 15 residues. The V gene end was trimmed by 3 bases and the J gene end by 5 bases; junction bases not matched to a gene: 5. The CDR3 loop reads CASSAGQGANEKLFF. CDR3 bases: TGTGCCAGCAGCGCGGGACAGGGCGCGAATGAAAAACTGTTTTTT.

Many counts were recorded for this clonotype. The chain uses TRBV7-2 and TRBJ2-1, with TRBD2 identical over 10 bases. CDR1 and CDR2 (germline): SGHTA, FQGNSA. The CDR3 extends over 15 amino acids. V trimming: 4 bases; J trimming: 9 bases; junction bases outside the gene matches: 9. The CDR3 region is CASSSSAGGPGEQFF. DNA for the CDR3: TGTGCCAGCAGCTCCTCAGCGGGGGGGCCTGGTGAGCAGTTCTTC.

The V call is TRBV19, the J call TRBJ2-4; D tentatively fits TRBD1 or TRBD2 (5 bases each). The CDR3 is made up of 17 amino acids. The germline V gene has CDR1 LNHDA and CDR2 SQIVND (reference sequence). Trimming left V 6 bases short and J 0 bases short, with 18 bases between. The CDR3 nucleotides are TGTGCCAGTAGCCCCGGACCCGCTGGGGGAGCCAAAAACATTCAGTACTTC. Translation: CASSPGPAGGAKNIQYF.

This clonotype came up many times. The chain joins TRBV10-3 to TRBJ2-4, with unresolved D. Germline V lookup: CDR1 ENHRY, CDR2 SYGVKD. V lost 0 bases to trimming and J lost 7 bases, with 7 bases between them. CDR3 length: 13 amino acids. The CDR3, as DNA: TGTGCCATCAGTGAGTCGAGACTGAACATTCAGTACTTC. Protein: CAISESRLNIQYF.